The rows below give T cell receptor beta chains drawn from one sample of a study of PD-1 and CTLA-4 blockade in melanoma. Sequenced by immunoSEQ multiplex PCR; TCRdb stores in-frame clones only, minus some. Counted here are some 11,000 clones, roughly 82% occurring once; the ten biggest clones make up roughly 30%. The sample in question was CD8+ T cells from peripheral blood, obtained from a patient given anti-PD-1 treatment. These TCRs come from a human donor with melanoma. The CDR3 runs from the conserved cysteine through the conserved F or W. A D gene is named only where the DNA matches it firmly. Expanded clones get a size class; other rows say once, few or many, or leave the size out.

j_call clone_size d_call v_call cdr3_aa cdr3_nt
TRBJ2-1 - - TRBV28 CASSLSLFEEEQFF TGTGCCAGCAGTTTATCCTTATTCGAGGAGGAGCAGTTCTTC
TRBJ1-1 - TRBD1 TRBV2 CASNLDRDQGDTEAFF TGTGCCAGCAACCTGGACAGGGATCAGGGGGACACTGAAGCTTTCTTT
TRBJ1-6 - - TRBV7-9 CASSLGAGGPNSPLHF TGTGCCAGCAGCTTAGGCGCGGGGGGACCGAATTCACCCCTCCACTTT
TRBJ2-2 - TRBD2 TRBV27 CASSWGLDAGELFF TGTGCCAGCAGTTGGGGACTAGATGCCGGGGAGCTGTTTTTT
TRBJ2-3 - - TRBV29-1 CSLLLENTDTQYF TGCAGCCTCTTACTAGAAAACACAGATACGCAGTATTTT
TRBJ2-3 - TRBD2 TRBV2 CASSEQAGATSGDTDTQYF TGTGCCAGCAGTGAACAAGCGGGGGCTACTAGCGGGGACACAGATACGCAGTATTTT
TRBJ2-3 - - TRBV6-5 CAAKEAGSGTDTQYF TGTGCCGCGAAGGAGGCGGGATCTGGCACAGATACGCAGTATTTT
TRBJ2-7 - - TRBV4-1 CASSQGPSSYEQYF TGCGCCAGCAGCCAAGGGCCGAGCTCCTACGAGCAGTACTTC
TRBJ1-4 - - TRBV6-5 CASSISHSNEKLFF TGTGCCAGCTCCATAAGTCATTCTAATGAAAAACTGTTTTTT
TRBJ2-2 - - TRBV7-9 CASSSGTGELFF TGTGCCAGCAGCTCAGGGACCGGGGAGCTGTTTTTT
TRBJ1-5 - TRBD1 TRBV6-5 CASSRTGAGNQPQHF TGTGCCAGCAGTCGGACAGGGGCGGGCAATCAGCCCCAGCATTTT
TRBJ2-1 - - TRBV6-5 CASSYSGTWEQFF TGTGCCAGCAGTTACTCAGGGACCTGGGAGCAGTTCTTC
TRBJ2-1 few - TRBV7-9 CASSIPPQRASSYNEQFF TGTGCCAGCAGCATCCCCCCCCAGCGGGCGAGCTCCTACAATGAGCAGTTCTTC
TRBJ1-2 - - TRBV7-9 CASSLSVQRDYGYTF TGTGCCAGCAGCTTGTCGGTCCAGCGGGACTATGGCTACACCTTC
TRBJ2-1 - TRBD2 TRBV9 CASSVGGGTQQFF TGTGCCAGCAGCGTAGGCGGGGGGACGCAGCAGTTCTTC
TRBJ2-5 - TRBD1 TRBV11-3 CASSDRGETQYF TGTGCCAGCAGCGACAGGGGAGAGACCCAGTACTTC
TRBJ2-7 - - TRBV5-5 CASSPEGVSYEQYF TGTGCCAGCAGCCCTGAGGGGGTGTCCTACGAGCAGTACTTC
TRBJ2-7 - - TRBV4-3 CASSQDIRGSSYEQYF TGCGCCAGCAGCCAAGATATTCGGGGGTCCTCCTACGAGCAGTACTTC
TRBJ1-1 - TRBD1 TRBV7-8 CASSQGADTEAFF TGTGCCAGCAGCCAGGGGGCGGACACTGAAGCTTTCTTT
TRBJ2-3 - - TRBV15 CATSRGRDGTDTQYF TGTGCCACCAGCAGGGGACGGGATGGCACAGATACGCAGTATTTT
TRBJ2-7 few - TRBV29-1 CSVEGDLGGSYEQYF TGCAGCGTTGAGGGGGACTTAGGGGGCTCCTACGAGCAGTACTTC
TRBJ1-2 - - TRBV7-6 CASSKGNEGQGNYGYTF TGTGCCAGCAGTAAGGGGAATGAAGGTCAGGGGAACTATGGCTACACCTTC
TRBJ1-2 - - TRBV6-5 CASSSGGEGYTF TGTGCCAGCAGTTCCGGGGGCGAAGGCTACACCTTC
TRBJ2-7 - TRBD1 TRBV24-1 CATSDPGTGGYEQYF TGTGCCACCAGTGACCCCGGGACAGGAGGCTACGAGCAGTACTTC
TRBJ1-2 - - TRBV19 CASSLSRDYGYTF TGTGCCAGTAGTTTAAGTCGGGACTATGGCTACACCTTC
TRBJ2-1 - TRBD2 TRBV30 CAWSAGGLAKSNEQFF TGTGCCTGGAGTGCGGGGGGACTAGCGAAAAGCAATGAGCAGTTCTTC
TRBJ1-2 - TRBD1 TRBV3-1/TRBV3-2 CASSPWDRVSGYTF TGTGCCAGCAGCCCCTGGGACAGGGTGAGTGGCTACACCTTC
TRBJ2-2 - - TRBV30 CAWSQDYTGELFF TGTGCCTGGAGTCAGGACTACACCGGGGAGCTGTTTTTT
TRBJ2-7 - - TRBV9 CASSVGGDYEQYF TGTGCCAGCAGCGTAGGTGGAGACTACGAGCAGTACTTC
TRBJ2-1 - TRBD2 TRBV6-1 CASSDWTSLREQFF TGTGCCAGCAGTGATTGGACTAGTTTGCGGGAGCAGTTCTTC
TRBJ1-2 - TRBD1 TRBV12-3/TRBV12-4 CASSGDRRAGYTF TGTGCCAGCAGTGGGGACAGACGAGCTGGCTACACCTTC
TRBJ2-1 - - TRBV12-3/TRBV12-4 CASSSGGAEQFF TGTGCCAGCAGTTCCGGCGGAGCTGAGCAGTTCTTC
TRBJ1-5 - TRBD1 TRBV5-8 CASSPRQGAQPQHF TGTGCCAGCAGCCCGAGACAGGGCGCACAGCCCCAGCATTTT
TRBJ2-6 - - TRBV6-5 CASSYSRTSGANVLTF TGTGCCAGCAGTTACTCGAGGACCTCTGGGGCCAACGTCCTGACTTTC
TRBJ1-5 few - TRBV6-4 CASSDELQRNSNQPQHF TGTGCCAGCAGTGACGAGCTTCAGCGTAATAGCAATCAGCCCCAGCATTTT
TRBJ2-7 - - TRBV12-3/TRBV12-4 CASSSTPYYEQYF TGTGCCAGCAGTTCGACCCCCTACTACGAGCAGTACTTC
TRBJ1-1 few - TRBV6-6 CASQEGQNTEAFF TGTGCCAGCCAAGAGGGACAGAACACTGAAGCTTTCTTT
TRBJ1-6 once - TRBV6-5 CASSYGGGYSPLHF TGTGCCAGCAGTTACGGGGGGGGTTATTCACCCCTCCACTTT
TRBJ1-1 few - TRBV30 CASAGGRTEAFF TGTGCCTCTGCTGGGGGCAGGACTGAAGCTTTCTTT
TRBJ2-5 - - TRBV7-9 CASSTISYQETQYF TGTGCCAGCAGCACCATTTCGTACCAAGAGACCCAGTACTTC
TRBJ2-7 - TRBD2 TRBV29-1 CSVEAEASGYEQYF TGCAGCGTTGAAGCGGAAGCTAGCGGCTACGAGCAGTACTTC
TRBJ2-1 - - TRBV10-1 CASSDELSSYNEQFF TGCGCCAGCAGTGATGAGCTAAGCTCCTACAATGAGCAGTTCTTC
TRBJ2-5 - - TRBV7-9 CASSLGYGGQADWETQYF TGTGCCAGCAGCTTAGGATATGGCGGGCAGGCGGACTGGGAGACCCAGTACTTC
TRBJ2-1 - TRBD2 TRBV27 CASRLTLGTSGSRDEQFF TGTGCCAGCAGGCTTACTCTCGGGACTAGCGGGAGTAGGGATGAGCAGTTCTTC
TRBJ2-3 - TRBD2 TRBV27 CASGLSGEATDTQYF TGTGCCAGCGGCCTTAGCGGGGAAGCCACAGATACGCAGTATTTT
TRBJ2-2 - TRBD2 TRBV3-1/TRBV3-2 CASSPGGGELFF TGTGCCAGCAGCCCGGGGGGTGGGGAGCTGTTTTTT
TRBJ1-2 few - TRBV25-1 CASNGLISGGYGYTF TGTGCCAGCAACGGACTGATAAGCGGGGGCTATGGCTACACCTTC
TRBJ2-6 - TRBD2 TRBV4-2 CASSQDGTSGANVLTF TGTGCCAGCAGCCAAGATGGGACTAGTGGGGCCAACGTCCTGACTTTC
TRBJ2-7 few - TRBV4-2 CASSQVLGSGDEQYF TGTGCCAGCAGCCAAGTTCTCGGGAGTGGGGACGAGCAGTACTTC
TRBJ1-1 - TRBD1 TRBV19 CASSSRQGGFMNTEAFF TGTGCCAGTAGTAGCCGACAGGGAGGGTTCATGAACACTGAAGCTTTCTTT
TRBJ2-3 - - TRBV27 CASRKRGTDTQYF TGTGCCAGCAGAAAGCGGGGCACAGATACGCAGTATTTT
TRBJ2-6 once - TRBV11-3 CASSFSGANVLTF TGTGCCAGCAGCTTCTCTGGGGCCAACGTCCTGACTTTC
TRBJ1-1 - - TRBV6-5 CASSSYRVAPTEAFF TGTGCCAGCAGTTCCTACCGGGTGGCCCCCACTGAAGCTTTCTTT